This paragraph covers one T cell receptor (beta chain) sequence. Its specificity is not known. The data stem from a study of T cell responses to AZD1222 COVID-19 vaccine. Findings of the study overall: Seropositive status at baseline applied to only six AZD1222 recipients.

This CDR3 contains 15 residues. Germline CDR1 is SEHNR and CDR2 is FQNEAQ (reference sequence). Trimming removed 1 base from V and 1 base from J, with 10 bases in between. Generated by immunoSEQ multiplex PCR, the TCRdb table keeps only in-frame clones and is missing some. The sample shows some 150,000 clones, about 93% of them seen only once. The material sequenced was peripheral blood, taken on day 0 of AZD1222 vaccination. The rearrangement links TRBV7-9 to TRBJ1-1, with no clear D. This clonotype was sampled from an adult in good health. CDR3 DNA sequence: TGTGCCAGCAGCTTAGGTCCACAGACGAACACTGAAGCTTTCTTT. Translated, it gives CASSLGPQTNTEAFF.